This is a list of T cell receptor beta chains from one sample in a study of cytomegalovirus exposure and HLA in healthy donors. Assay: immunoSEQ multiplex PCR; the TCRdb copy retains only in-frame clones and omits some. This repertoire shows about 160,000 clones, roughly 80% found once; its top ten account for more than 7%. Sequences were obtained from PBMCs. These receptors were obtained from a male donor in good health and CMV-seropositive. Both conserved end residues are part of each CDR3. The order of the fields is V gene, J gene, CDR3 protein.

V gene: TRBV5-1; J gene: TRBJ1-2; CDR3 protein: CASSPGTGRGVGGYTF
V gene: TRBV6-4; J gene: TRBJ2-1; CDR3 protein: CASSDFPLLGGLKSSYNEQFF
V gene: TRBV5-5; J gene: TRBJ2-5; CDR3 protein: CASTRMETQYF
V gene: TRBV7-2; J gene: TRBJ2-1; CDR3 protein: CASRLAGVRNEQFF
V gene: TRBV7-9; J gene: TRBJ2-1; CDR3 protein: CASSLLTASPKQFF
V gene: TRBV7-8; J gene: TRBJ2-7; CDR3 protein: CASSLPPDPSVYEQYF
V gene: TRBV27; J gene: TRBJ2-7; CDR3 protein: CASSLTASGTYEQYF
V gene: TRBV28; J gene: TRBJ2-7; CDR3 protein: CASRDPGTSGKHEQYF
V gene: TRBV29-1; J gene: TRBJ1-1; CDR3 protein: CSVEESHTEAFF
V gene: TRBV28; J gene: TRBJ2-3; CDR3 protein: CASNMTPQAQYF
V gene: TRBV6-1; J gene: TRBJ2-5; CDR3 protein: CATGEYQETQYF
V gene: TRBV4-3; J gene: TRBJ1-5; CDR3 protein: CASSQALSQRQPQHF
V gene: TRBV7-2; J gene: TRBJ2-2; CDR3 protein: CASSLSTSGANTGELFF
V gene: TRBV7-9; J gene: TRBJ2-5; CDR3 protein: CASSLETPEETQYF
V gene: TRBV7-2; J gene: TRBJ1-1; CDR3 protein: CASSPPSNTNTEAFF
V gene: TRBV5-1; J gene: TRBJ1-1; CDR3 protein: CASSLGGATEAFF
V gene: TRBV2; J gene: TRBJ2-3; CDR3 protein: CASPWGQYSTDTQYF
V gene: TRBV27; J gene: TRBJ2-3; CDR3 protein: CASRGGTSGSALDTQYF
V gene: TRBV28; J gene: TRBJ2-7; CDR3 protein: CATLAGGPREQYF
V gene: TRBV19; J gene: TRBJ2-4; CDR3 protein: CASSLGTTELAKNIQYF
V gene: TRBV10-3; J gene: TRBJ2-1; CDR3 protein: CAISEISGSSDEQFF
V gene: TRBV9; J gene: TRBJ2-1; CDR3 protein: CASSAPGHPDLNEQFF
V gene: TRBV19; J gene: TRBJ1-6; CDR3 protein: CASTGKAGSPLHF
V gene: TRBV7-9; J gene: TRBJ1-3; CDR3 protein: CSSSPGDRNSGNTIYF